The entry that follows covers one T cell receptor beta chain sequence. The antigen is unknown. The source of the sample is a study of beta chain features in type 1 diabetes. Heparinised blood was drawn once per donor, averaging around 120 mL. Central memory, naive, regulatory and stem cell-like memory CD4+ cells were sorted by CD45RO/CCR7/CD25/CD127/CD95/CD27. The study, taken as a whole, reports: Type 1 diabetes patients had TCRB CDR3s that were shorter (moderately but significantly so) in all four CD4+ subsets.

Expressed TCRB transcripts got sequenced, as all isolated RNA was reverse transcribed. TCRdb's table, derived via immunoSEQ multiplex PCR, lists solely in-frame clones and lacks some. The table includes approximately 600,000 clones, roughly an eighth detected once. The germline V gene encodes CDR1 LNHNV and CDR2 YYDKDF (reference sequence). The CDR3 covers 15 residues. The V and J ends lost 3 bases and 4 bases, in that order; junction bases with no gene match: 7. The receptor's source is a young man with type 1 diabetes. Input material: naive CD4+ T cells from blood. V usage is TRBV15 and J usage is TRBJ1-2; 8 positions match TRBD1. The CDR3 region is CATSSGPTGAYGYTF. Written as DNA, the CDR3 is TGTGCCACCAGCAGCGGCCCGACAGGGGCCTATGGCTACACCTTC.